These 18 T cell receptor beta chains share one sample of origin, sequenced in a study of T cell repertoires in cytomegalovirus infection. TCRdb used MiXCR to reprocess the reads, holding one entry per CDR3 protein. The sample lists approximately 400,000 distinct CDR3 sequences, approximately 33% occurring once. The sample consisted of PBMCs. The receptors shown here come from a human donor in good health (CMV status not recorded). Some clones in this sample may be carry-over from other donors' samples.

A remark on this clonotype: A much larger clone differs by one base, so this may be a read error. Written as DNA, the CDR3 is TGTGACAGCAGTTACTCAGCCGGTAAACACTACACCTTC. Its translation is CDSSYSAGKHYTF. V gene TRBV6-5 combines with J gene TRBJ1-2, with D unresolved. The CDR3 contains 13 residues. In germline, CDR1 is MNHEY, CDR2 SVGAGI.

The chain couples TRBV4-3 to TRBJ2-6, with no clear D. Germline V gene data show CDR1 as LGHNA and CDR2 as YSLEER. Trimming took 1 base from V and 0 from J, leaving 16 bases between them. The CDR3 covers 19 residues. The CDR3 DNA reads TGCGCCAGCAGCCAAGTCGGTCCGTCAGCGTACTCTGGGGCCAACGTCCTGACTTTC. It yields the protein CASSQVGPSAYSGANVLTF.

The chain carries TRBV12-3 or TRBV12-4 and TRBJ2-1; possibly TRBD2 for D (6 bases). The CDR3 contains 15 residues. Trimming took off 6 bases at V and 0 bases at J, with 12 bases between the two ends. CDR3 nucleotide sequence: TGTGCCAGCAGCCTAGCGTGGAGCTCCTACAATGAGCAGTTCTTC. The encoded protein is CASSLAWSSYNEQFF.

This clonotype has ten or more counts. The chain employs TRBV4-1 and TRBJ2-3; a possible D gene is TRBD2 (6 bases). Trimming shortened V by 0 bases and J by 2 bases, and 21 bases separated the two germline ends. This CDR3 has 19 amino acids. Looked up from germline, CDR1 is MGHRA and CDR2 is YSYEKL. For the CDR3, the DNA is TGCGCCAGCAGCCAAGACGGGAACGGGGCGACTAGATACACAGATACGCAGTATTTT. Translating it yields CASSQDGNGATRYTDTQYF.

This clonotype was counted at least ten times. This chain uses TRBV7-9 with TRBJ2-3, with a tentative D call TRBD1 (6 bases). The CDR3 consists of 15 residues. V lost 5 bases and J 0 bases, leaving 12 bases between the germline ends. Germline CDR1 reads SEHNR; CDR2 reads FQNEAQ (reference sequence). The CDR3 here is CASSRRDISTDTQYF. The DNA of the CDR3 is TGTGCCAGCAGCCGTAGGGACATCAGCACAGATACGCAGTATTTT.

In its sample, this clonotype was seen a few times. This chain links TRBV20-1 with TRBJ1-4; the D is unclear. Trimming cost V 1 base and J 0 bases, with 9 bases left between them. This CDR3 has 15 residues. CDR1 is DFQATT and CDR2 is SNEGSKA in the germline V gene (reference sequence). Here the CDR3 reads CSARVTQSTNEKLFF. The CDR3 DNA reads TGCAGTGCTAGAGTCACCCAATCAACTAATGAAAAACTGTTTTTT.

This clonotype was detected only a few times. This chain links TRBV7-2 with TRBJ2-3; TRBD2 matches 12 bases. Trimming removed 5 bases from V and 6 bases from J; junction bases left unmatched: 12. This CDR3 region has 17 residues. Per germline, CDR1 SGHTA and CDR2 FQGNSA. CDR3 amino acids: CASSPTASGGASDTQYF. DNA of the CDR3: TGTGCCAGCAGCCCGACTGCTAGCGGGGGGGCATCGGATACGCAGTATTTT.

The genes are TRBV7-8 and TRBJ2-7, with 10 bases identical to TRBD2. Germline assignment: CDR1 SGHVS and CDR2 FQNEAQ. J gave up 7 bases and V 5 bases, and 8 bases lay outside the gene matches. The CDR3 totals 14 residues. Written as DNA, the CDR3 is TGTGCCAGCAGCAAACTAGCGGGGTTGAGGGAGCAGTACTTC. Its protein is CASSKLAGLREQYF.

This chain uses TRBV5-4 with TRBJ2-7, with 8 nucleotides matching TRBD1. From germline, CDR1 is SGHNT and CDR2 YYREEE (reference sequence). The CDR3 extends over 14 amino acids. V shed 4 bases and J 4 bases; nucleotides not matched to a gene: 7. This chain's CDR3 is CASSDGQGRYEQYF. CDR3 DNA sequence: TGTGCCAGCAGCGACGGACAGGGACGGTACGAGCAGTACTTC.

CDR3 DNA: TGTGCCAGCAGTTTGTCAGGGATTTACACTGAAGCTTTCTTT. Translated: CASSLSGIYTEAFF. This chain connects TRBV28 to TRBJ1-1, with D possibly matching TRBD1 (5 bases). Germline lookup yields CDR1 MDHEN and CDR2 SYDVKM. V was clipped by 3 bases and J by 3 bases, with 11 bases between them. The CDR3 has 14 residues.

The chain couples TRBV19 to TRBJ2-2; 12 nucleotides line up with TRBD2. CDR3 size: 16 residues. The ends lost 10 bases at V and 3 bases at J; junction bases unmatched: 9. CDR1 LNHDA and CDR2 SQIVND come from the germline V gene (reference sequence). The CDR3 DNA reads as TGTGCCACCGCCATAAGGACTAGCGGGGACACCGGGGAGCTGTTTTTT. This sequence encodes CATAIRTSGDTGELFF.

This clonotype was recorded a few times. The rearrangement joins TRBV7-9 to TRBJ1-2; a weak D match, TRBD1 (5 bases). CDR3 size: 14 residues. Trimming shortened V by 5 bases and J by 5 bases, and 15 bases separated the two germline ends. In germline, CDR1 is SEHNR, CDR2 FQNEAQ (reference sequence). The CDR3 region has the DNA TGTGCCAGCAGCCGGACAACCTCCGGGTATGGCTACACCTTC. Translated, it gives CASSRTTSGYGYTF.

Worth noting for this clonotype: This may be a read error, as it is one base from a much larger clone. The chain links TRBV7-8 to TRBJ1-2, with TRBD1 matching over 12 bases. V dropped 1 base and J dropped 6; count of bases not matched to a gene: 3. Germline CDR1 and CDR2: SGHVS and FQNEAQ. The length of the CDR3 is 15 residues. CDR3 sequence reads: CASSLVGTGGDGYTF. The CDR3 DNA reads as TGTGCCAGCAGCTTAGTCGGGACAGGGGGCGATGGCTACACCTTC. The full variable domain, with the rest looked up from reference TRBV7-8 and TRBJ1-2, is GAGVSQSPRYKVAKRGQDVALRCDPISGHVSLFWYQQALGQGPEFLTYFQNEAQLDKSGLPSDRFFAERPEGSVSTLKIQRTQQEDSAVYLCASSLVGTGGDGYTFGSGTRLTVV.

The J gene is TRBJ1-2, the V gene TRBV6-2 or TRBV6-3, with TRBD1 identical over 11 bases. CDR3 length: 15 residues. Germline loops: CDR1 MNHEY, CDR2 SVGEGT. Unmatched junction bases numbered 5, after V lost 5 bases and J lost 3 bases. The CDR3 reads CASSTGTGGDYGYTF. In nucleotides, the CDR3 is TGTGCCAGCAGTACCGGGACAGGGGGGGACTATGGCTACACCTTC.

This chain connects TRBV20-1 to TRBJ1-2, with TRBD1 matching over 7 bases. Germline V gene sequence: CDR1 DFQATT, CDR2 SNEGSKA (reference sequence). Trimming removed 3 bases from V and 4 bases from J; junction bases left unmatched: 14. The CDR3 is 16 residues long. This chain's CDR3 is CSASEGARPGGYGYTF. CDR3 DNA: TGCAGTGCTAGTGAGGGGGCAAGACCCGGGGGCTATGGCTACACCTTC.

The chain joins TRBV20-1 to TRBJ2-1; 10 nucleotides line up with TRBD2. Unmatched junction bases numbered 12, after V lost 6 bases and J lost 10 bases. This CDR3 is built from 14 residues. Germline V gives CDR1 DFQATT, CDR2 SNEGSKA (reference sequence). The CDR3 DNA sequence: TGCAGTGCCCTAGGGGGACTAGCGACTCGGGAGCAGTTCTTC. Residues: CSALGGLATREQFF.

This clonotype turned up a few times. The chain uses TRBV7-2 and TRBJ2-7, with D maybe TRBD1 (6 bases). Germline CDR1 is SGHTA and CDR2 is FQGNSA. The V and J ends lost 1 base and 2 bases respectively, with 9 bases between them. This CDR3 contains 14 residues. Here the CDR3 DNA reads TGTGCCAGCAGCTTAGACACAGGGACCTACGAGCAGTACTTC. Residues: CASSLDTGTYEQYF.

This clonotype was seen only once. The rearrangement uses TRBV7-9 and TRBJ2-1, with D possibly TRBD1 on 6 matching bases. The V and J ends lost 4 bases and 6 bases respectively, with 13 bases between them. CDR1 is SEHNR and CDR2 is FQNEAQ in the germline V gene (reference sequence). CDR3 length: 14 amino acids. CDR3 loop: CASSSEQGSNEQFF. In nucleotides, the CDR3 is TGTGCCAGCAGCTCAGAACAGGGAAGCAATGAGCAGTTCTTC.